The T cell receptor (beta chain) under discussion was sequenced for a study of T-cell memory formation after mild COVID-19 (dated by TCRdb to 2020 to 2023). With respect to the entire study: TCR sequence clusters from the two donors were largely donor specific. Longitudinal TCRalpha and TCRbeta repertoire sequencing tracked T-cell clones expanding and contracting after mild COVID-19 in two donors. Two young, previously healthy adult volunteers, one female and one male, were included in the cohort.

Ficoll-Paque density gradient centrifugation was the method used to isolate PBMCs. From a lookup of the germline V gene, CDR1 and CDR2 are SGHTA and FQGNSA. The V and J ends are trimmed by 5 bases and 6 bases, leaving 12 bases between them. Including the terminal cysteine and phenylalanine, the CDR3 comprises 13 residues. The read is trimmed to its CDR3 DNA, 39 bases read in frame from base 1. Here is what the overall study found, with its caveats: Only two mild cases were covered by the study, and larger cohorts that include severe cases with pre-infection samples were considered necessary. Balanced CD4/CD8 phenotypes were observed for clones contracting from day 15 to 85, whereas a bias towards CD4+ was observed for a second wave of clones expanding from day 15 to 37. The second-wave clones that peaked on day 37 were not confirmed to be SARS-CoV-2 specific. Contracting CD4+ clones were located mainly in the CM and EM memory subsets, whereas CD8+ clones were found to be enriched in EMRA. Some responding clones were detected in pre-infection memory, suggesting pre-existing cross-reactive memory T cells joined the SARS-CoV-2 response.

For sequencing, an Illumina NovaSeq 6000 was employed. cDNA libraries for TCRalpha and TCRbeta were prepared by 5'RACE using constant-segment primers, with sample barcodes and unique molecular identifiers added. Trizol reagent was used to extract RNA from every sample. Libraries were amplified in two PCR steps, with a second sample barcode and Illumina TruSeq adapters added in the second step. Sequencing of libraries was performed on an Illumina NovaSeq with 2 x 150 bp paired-end reads. The paper's processing steps were these. With migec v1.2.7, reads were demultiplexed and then collapsed into UMI-guided consensus sequences. Using mixcr v2.1.11, UMI consensuses were aligned to TRA and TRB V and J templates and then assembled into clonotypes. A clonotype was counted as expanded or contracted only when both edgeR and NoisET called the clonotype significant, with the noise models trained on biological replicates. For edgeR calls, a false discovery rate-adjusted p below 0.01 and a log2 fold-change threshold of 1 were applied. As an exploratory analysis of dynamics, PCA with hierarchical clustering was applied to max-normalized trajectories of the 1000 most abundant clonotypes. Separately sequenced CD4+ and CD8+ repertoires were used to assign a CD4 or CD8 phenotype to each responding clone. TCRdb itself trimmed the public reads at Q25 with fastp, ran MiXCR and retained productive beta chains. Every CDR3 protein is listed once, alongside the most common genes and DNA of its rows. TCRdb, not the original authors, processed these V and J calls. For this sample the table gives about 430,000 distinct CDR3 sequences, of which roughly 24% were detected only once. The ten biggest clones cover around 8.8% of the sample.

In regard to this clonotype: The specificity of this receptor is unknown. Per-base quality was not reported, and no clone a single base away is much larger than it.

The sequenced sample was PBMCs or a T cell subset sorted from them (not recorded which). The clonotype originates from an adult woman who had mild COVID-19 (a few samples of this study predate the infection). The sample titles of this study are shuffled in the database, so cell type and time point are left out; the donor was told from shared clones. The V and J segments used are TRBV7-2 and TRBJ2-3; TRBD2 is perhaps the D gene, given 7 matching bases. DNA sequence: TGTGCCAGCAGCCAAGGGGGAGGGGATACGCAGTATTTT. Its translation is CASSQGGGDTQYF.